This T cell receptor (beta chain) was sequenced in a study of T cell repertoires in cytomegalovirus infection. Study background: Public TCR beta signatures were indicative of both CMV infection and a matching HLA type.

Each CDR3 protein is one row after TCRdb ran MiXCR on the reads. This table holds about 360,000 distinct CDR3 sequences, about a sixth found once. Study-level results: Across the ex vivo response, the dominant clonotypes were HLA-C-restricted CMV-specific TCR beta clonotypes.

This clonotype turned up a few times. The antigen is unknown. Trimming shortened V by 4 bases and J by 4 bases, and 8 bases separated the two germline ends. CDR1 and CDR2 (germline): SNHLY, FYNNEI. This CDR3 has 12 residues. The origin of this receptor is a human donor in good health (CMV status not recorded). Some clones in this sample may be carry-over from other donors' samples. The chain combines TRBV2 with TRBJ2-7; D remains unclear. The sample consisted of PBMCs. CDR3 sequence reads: CASSVYIYEQYF. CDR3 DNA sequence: TGTGCCAGCAGTGTTTACATTTACGAGCAGTACTTC.